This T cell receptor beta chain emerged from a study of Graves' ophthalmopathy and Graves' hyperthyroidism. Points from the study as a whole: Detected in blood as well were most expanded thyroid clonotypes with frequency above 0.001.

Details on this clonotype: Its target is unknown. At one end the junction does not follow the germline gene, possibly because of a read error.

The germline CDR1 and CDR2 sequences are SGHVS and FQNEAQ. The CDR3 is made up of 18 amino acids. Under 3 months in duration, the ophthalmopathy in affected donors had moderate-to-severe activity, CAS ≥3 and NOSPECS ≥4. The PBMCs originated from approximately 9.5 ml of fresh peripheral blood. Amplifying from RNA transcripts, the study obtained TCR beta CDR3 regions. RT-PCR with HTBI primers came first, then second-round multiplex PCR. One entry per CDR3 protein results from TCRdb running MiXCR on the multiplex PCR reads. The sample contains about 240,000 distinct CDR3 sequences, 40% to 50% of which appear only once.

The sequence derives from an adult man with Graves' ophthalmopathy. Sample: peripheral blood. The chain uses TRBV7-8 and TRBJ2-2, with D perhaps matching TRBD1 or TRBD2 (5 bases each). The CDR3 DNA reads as TGCGCCAGCAGCCAAGATGGGACGCTGACCGCGAACACCGGGGAGCTGTTTTTT. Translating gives CASSQDGTLTANTGELFF.